This T cell receptor beta chain was documented in a study of blood T cell repertoires in COVID-19. Looking at the study overall: COVID-19 samples from acute and convalescent phases originated in the United States, Italy and Spain.

The CDR3 contains 14 residues. Germline values: CDR1 SNHLY, CDR2 FYNNEI. The trim removed 5 bases at V and 3 bases at J, leaving 5 bases unmatched. The protocol was immunoSEQ multiplex PCR, while the TCRdb copy is restricted to in-frame clones and leaves out a portion. The sample yields a few hundred thousand clones, roughly nine tenths seen once. Input material: peripheral blood. The TCR comes from a woman aged 40 to 50 who had recovered from COVID-19. The chain employs TRBV2 and TRBJ2-7, with 9 bases identical to TRBD1. CDR3 loop: CASSPGTGIYEQYF. CDR3 DNA sequence: TGTGCCAGCAGTCCCGGGACAGGGATCTACGAGCAGTACTTC.